Shown below are 27 T cell receptor beta chains from a single sample sequenced in a study of control samples from healthy donors and cancer patients. TCRdb's table, derived via immunoSEQ multiplex PCR, lists solely in-frame clones and lacks some. The data contain over 150,000 clones, just over 95% of them seen just once; the ten biggest clones take up just over 1%. The source material was blood. These receptors originate from a woman aged 30 to 39 in good health.

The V and J genes are TRBV3-1 (or the pseudogene TRBV3-2) and TRBJ2-7; D ambiguous. The CDR3 length is 14 residues. The germline V gene encodes CDR1 LGHDT and CDR2 YNNKEL (reference sequence). V was trimmed by 5 bases and J by 0 bases, leaving 11 bases between them. CDR3 sequence (DNA): TGTGCCAGCAGCAGGATGACATTCTCCTACGAGCAGTACTTC. This sequence encodes CASSRMTFSYEQYF.

V usage is TRBV30 and J usage is TRBJ2-2; 7 nucleotides match TRBD2. This CDR3 has 15 residues. Looked up from germline, CDR1 is GTSNPN and CDR2 is SVGIG (reference sequence). The trim removed 0 bases at V and 4 bases at J, leaving 5 bases unmatched. The CDR3 loop reads CAWSVLGGGTGELFF. In DNA form, the CDR3 reads TGTGCCTGGAGTGTACTGGGGGGGGGCACCGGGGAGCTGTTTTTT.

This clone was recorded once. The chain has TRBV5-1 and TRBJ1-6; D gene unclear. Trimming took off 0 bases at V and 8 bases at J, with 9 bases between the two ends. This CDR3 is built from 14 residues. In germline, CDR1 is SGHRS, CDR2 YFSETQ. CDR3 sequence reads: CASSLGSSDSPLHF. As DNA, the CDR3 is TGCGCCAGCAGCTTGGGGTCTAGCGATTCACCCCTCCACTTT.

The chain couples TRBV9 to TRBJ2-1, with TRBD1 as a possible D gene (6 bases). CDR1 and CDR2 (germline): SGDLS, YYNGEE. V lost 0 bases and J lost 5, with 15 bases in between. The CDR3 spans 16 residues. CDR3 nucleotide sequence: TGTGCCAGCAGCGTAGGATGGGGGCTAGGGGACAATGAGCAGTTCTTC. Protein sequence: CASSVGWGLGDNEQFF.

V and J are TRBV7-6 and TRBJ2-2; possibly TRBD1 for D (6 bases). V was pared by 3 bases and J by 9 bases, with 17 bases between. CDR1 SGHVS and CDR2 FNYEAQ come from the germline V gene. This CDR3 is built from 15 residues. The chain's CDR3 is CASSLVPWGHRELFF. The CDR3 DNA reads as TGTGCCAGCAGCTTGGTCCCGTGGGGGCACCGGGAGCTGTTTTTT.

V usage is TRBV11-3 and J usage is TRBJ2-2, with D possibly matching TRBD2 (6 bases). CDR3 size: 16 residues. V was pared by 0 bases and J by 5 bases, with 13 bases between. Germline CDR1 SGHNT, CDR2 YENEEA. The CDR3 DNA reads as TGTGCCAGCAGCTTAGATCACGGGAGTGGTACCGGGGAGCTGTTTTTT. This translates into CASSLDHGSGTGELFF.

The V call is TRBV7-3, the J call TRBJ1-6; weak D call: TRBD1 (6 bases). The germline V and J ends were trimmed by 0 bases and 10 bases, with 13 bases remaining between them. CDR1 and CDR2 from the germline V gene are SGHTA and FQGTGA. CDR3 length: 15 amino acids. The CDR3 DNA reads as TGTGCCAGCAGCTTAACGGGGCAGGGGCGCTCACCCCTCCACTTT. Amino acids: CASSLTGQGRSPLHF.

V is TRBV4-1 and J is TRBJ1-6, with a possible D match to TRBD1 (5 bases). Trimming shortened V by 5 bases and J by 7 bases, and 12 bases separated the two germline ends. The CDR3 extends over 14 amino acids. Per the germline V gene, CDR1 is MGHRA and CDR2 is YSYEKL. This chain's CDR3 is CASSWGFGNSPLHF. As DNA, the CDR3 is TGCGCCAGCAGCTGGGGGTTTGGGAATTCACCCCTCCACTTT.

CDR3 region: CASFRISGRATGGELFF. CDR3 sequence (DNA): TGTGCCAGCTTCCGAATTAGCGGGAGGGCGACGGGCGGGGAGCTGTTTTTT. V gene TRBV2 combines with J gene TRBJ2-2, with 11 bases matching TRBD2. The CDR3 loop spans 17 amino acids. V was clipped by 8 bases and J by 7 bases; unmatched bases: 15. Germline assignment: CDR1 SNHLY and CDR2 FYNNEI.

The chain couples TRBV10-3 to TRBJ1-1; TRBD1 matches at 10 bases. Germline CDR1 reads ENHRY; CDR2 reads SYGVKD. The CDR3 contains 16 residues. V lost 6 bases, J lost 2 bases, and 9 bases stayed unmatched. The CDR3 region is CAIRPGTGAFNTEAFF. Here the CDR3 DNA reads TGTGCCATCAGGCCCGGGACAGGGGCTTTTAACACTGAAGCTTTCTTT.

The rearrangement links TRBV6-5 to TRBJ1-2, with D hard to call. The ends were cut back, 6 bases at V and 1 base at J, with 9 bases in the middle. The CDR3 runs 13 residues. The germline V gene encodes CDR1 MNHEY and CDR2 SVGAGI. In DNA form, the CDR3 reads TGTGCCAGCAGCCCCTACATTAACTATGGCTACACCTTC. Residues: CASSPYINYGYTF.

Here the CDR3 reads CASSLGRTYEQYF. The DNA of the CDR3 is TGTGCCAGCAGCTTAGGGCGAACCTACGAGCAGTACTTC. The J gene is TRBJ2-7, the V gene TRBV7-9; D is undetermined. The CDR3 length is 13 residues. Trimming left V 1 base short and J 2 bases short, with 6 bases between. CDR1 is SEHNR, CDR2 FQNEAQ, per germline (reference sequence).

The chain links TRBV4-1 to TRBJ1-3; the D is unclear. CDR3 length equals 15 residues. Trimming took 6 bases from V and 0 from J, leaving 12 bases between them. Germline lookup yields CDR1 MGHRA and CDR2 YSYEKL. In DNA, the CDR3 is TGCGCCAGCAGTCCGACATCGAGCTCTGGAAACACCATATATTTT. Its protein is CASSPTSSSGNTIYF.

V and J are TRBV3-1 (or the pseudogene TRBV3-2) and TRBJ2-2; 15 nucleotides match TRBD2. CDR1 and CDR2 (germline): LGHDT, YNNKEL (reference sequence). V shed 0 bases and J 4 bases; nucleotides not matched to a gene: 3. The CDR3 has 18 residues. CDR3 DNA: TGTGCCAGCAGCCAAGAAGGACTAGCGGGAGGGGTCACCGGGGAGCTGTTTTTT. It yields the protein CASSQEGLAGGVTGELFF.

This clone has only a few counts. The rearrangement joins TRBV15 to TRBJ1-2; D is undetermined. This CDR3 has 12 amino acids. Trimming left V 3 bases short and J 7 bases short, with 9 bases between. Germline CDR1 and CDR2: LNHNV and YYDKDF (reference sequence). CDR3 coding DNA: TGTGCCACCAGCAGGGATTTTGCTGGCTACACCTTC. Translated: CATSRDFAGYTF.

In this sample, this clone turned up once. The V gene is TRBV5-1, the J gene TRBJ1-5; 7 nucleotides line up with TRBD1. CDR3 size: 14 residues. The V gene end was trimmed by 4 bases and the J gene end by 1 base; junction bases not matched to a gene: 2. Germline CDR1 reads SGHRS; CDR2 reads YFSETQ. The CDR3 nucleotides read TGCGCCAGCAGCCCGACAGGGAGCAATCAGCCCCAGCATTTT. Translating it yields CASSPTGSNQPQHF. The full variable domain, rest sourced from reference TRBV5-1 and TRBJ1-5, is KAGVTQTPRYLIKTRGQQVTLSCSPISGHRSVSWYQQTPGQGLQFLFEYFSETQRNKGNFPGRFSGRQFSNSRSEMNVSTLELGDSALYLCASSPTGSNQPQHFGDGTRLSIL.

This sequence joins TRBV11-2 and TRBJ2-7; D gene uncertain. In germline, CDR1 is SGHAT, CDR2 FQNNGV. Trimming stripped 0 bases from V and 5 bases from J, with 11 bases between. The CDR3 is 14 residues long. The CDR3 loop reads CASSLDKWVHEQYF. CDR3 nucleotide sequence: TGTGCCAGCAGCTTAGATAAGTGGGTCCACGAGCAGTACTTC.

The rearrangement joins TRBV7-9 to TRBJ2-2; D gene ambiguous. The CDR3 covers 12 residues. In germline, CDR1 is SEHNR, CDR2 FQNEAQ (reference sequence). With 5 bases removed from V and 7 bases from J, the gap between germline ends came to 8 bases. CDR3 nucleotides: TGTGCCAGCAGCCCTAGTCTCGGGGAGCTGTTTTTT. This translates into CASSPSLGELFF.

The V and J genes are TRBV5-6 and TRBJ1-5; D call uncertain. This CDR3 has 14 amino acids. Germline CDR1 is SGHDT and CDR2 is YYEEEE. Trimming removed 1 base at V and 4 bases at J, with 9 bases between. The CDR3 region is CASSLNPGNQPQHF. CDR3 in DNA: TGTGCCAGCAGCTTGAACCCGGGGAATCAGCCCCAGCATTTT. Combining the CDR3 with reference TRBV5-6 and TRBJ1-5 gives the whole variable domain DAGVTQSPTHLIKTRGQQVTLRCSPKSGHDTVSWYQQALGQGPQFIFQYYEEEERQRGNFPDRFSGHQFPNYSSELNVNALLLGDSALYLCASSLNPGNQPQHFGDGTRLSIL.

This rearrangement joins TRBV2 to TRBJ1-6; D is perhaps TRBD1 (6 bases). Trimming took off 7 bases at V and 5 bases at J, with 15 bases between the two ends. This CDR3 spans 15 amino acids. CDR1 SNHLY and CDR2 FYNNEI come from the germline V gene. The CDR3 DNA sequence: TGTGCCAGCACCACCAGGGGATATGATAATTCACCCCTCCACTTT. Protein: CASTTRGYDNSPLHF.

The J gene is TRBJ2-7, the V gene TRBV4-1, with D possibly matching TRBD2 (5 bases). The V gene's germline CDR1 is MGHRA and CDR2 YSYEKL. V dropped 1 base and J dropped 6 bases, with 7 bases sitting between them. The CDR3 spans 12 residues. CDR3: CASSQVRGEQYF. Here the CDR3 DNA reads TGCGCCAGCAGCCAAGTACGGGGCGAGCAGTACTTC.

The J gene is TRBJ2-1, the V gene TRBV19; 9 nucleotides agree with TRBD2. The CDR3 is made up of 17 amino acids. Germline V gives CDR1 LNHDA, CDR2 SQIVND (reference sequence). With 4 bases clipped from V and 5 bases from J, the junction kept 12 bases outside the gene matches. The CDR3 region has the DNA TGTGCCAGTAGTAGGACCCATCTAGCGGGACCCCACAATGAGCAGTTCTTC. The encoded protein is CASSRTHLAGPHNEQFF.

V is TRBV20-1 and J is TRBJ2-7; D not resolved. The CDR3 length is 11 residues. The germline gives CDR1 DFQATT, CDR2 SNEGSKA (reference sequence). V was trimmed by 3 bases and J by 3 bases, leaving 6 bases between them. The DNA of the CDR3 is TGCAGTGCTAGTTGGATCTACGAGCAGTACTTC. Amino acid sequence: CSASWIYEQYF.

The V and J genes are TRBV10-3 and TRBJ1-6; D is perhaps TRBD1 (5 bases). CDR1 is ENHRY and CDR2 is SYGVKD in the germline V gene. The CDR3 runs to 15 residues. V lost 10 bases, J lost 7 bases, and 20 bases lay in between. This CDR3 reads CATGTQLGPNSPLHF. The CDR3 bases are TGTGCCACCGGGACGCAACTGGGGCCAAATTCACCCCTCCACTTT.

The rearrangement joins TRBV29-1 to TRBJ1-1, with D unclear. V was shortened by 2 bases and J by 1 base, with 11 bases between the two germline ends. CDR1 and CDR2 (germline): SQVTM, ANQGSEA. The CDR3 consists of 14 residues. CDR3 coding DNA: TGCAGCGTTGAACCTCGACTAGGGAACACTGAAGCTTTCTTT. As protein: CSVEPRLGNTEAFF.

On this clone itself: Other DNA sequences in this specimen translate into the identical CDR3. The chain links TRBV28 to TRBJ2-7; D unresolved. The V end was cut by 6 bases, the J end by 3 bases, with 9 bases between. This CDR3 contains 12 residues. Germline CDR1 MDHEN, CDR2 SYDVKM. The CDR3 sequence: CASSGQSYEQYF. The CDR3, as DNA: TGTGCCAGCAGCGGCCAGAGCTACGAGCAGTACTTC.

This chain links TRBV9 with TRBJ1-6; weak D call: TRBD1 (5 bases). This CDR3 has 15 residues. The germline V gene has CDR1 SGDLS and CDR2 YYNGEE. V was trimmed by 0 bases and J by 5 bases, leaving 9 bases between them. CDR3 coding DNA: TGTGCCAGCAGCGTAGAGGGGCACCATAATTCACCCCTCCACTTT. Amino acid sequence: CASSVEGHHNSPLHF.